The source of this T cell receptor (beta chain) is a study of T cells in Graves' hyperthyroidism and ophthalmopathy. As to this clonotype: An end of the junction does not agree with germline; a read error may underlie this.

It was RNA transcripts that yielded the amplified TCR beta CDR3 regions. TCR CDR3 underwent first-round RT-PCR with the HTBI primer set. From the multiplex PCR reads, TCRdb called clonotypes with MiXCR, one entry per CDR3 protein. The sample carries 500,000 or so distinct CDR3 sequences, under 20% recorded once. The CDR3 loop spans 16 amino acids. Germline CDR1 is DFQATT and CDR2 is SNEGSKA (reference sequence). The sample consisted of blood. The sequence was obtained from a woman younger than 30 with Graves' ophthalmopathy. The chain links TRBV20-1 to TRBJ1-5, with 12 bases that match TRBD1. CDR3 protein: CSAREWDRGPNQPQHF. Here the CDR3 DNA reads TGCAGTGCTCGAGAGTGGGACAGGGGGCCCAATCAGCCCCAGCATTTT.